This T cell receptor (beta chain) was identified during a study of ipilimumab plus nivolumab after autologous stem cell transplantation. The ends were cut back, 1 base at V and 4 bases at J, with 5 bases in the middle. Germline V lookup: CDR1 MDHEN, CDR2 SYDVKM. This CDR3 contains 13 residues. Sequencing was performed with immunoSEQ multiplex PCR; in TCRdb, only in-frame clones are kept and a portion is missing. In the table there are tens of thousands of clones, 70% to 85% of which are singletons. The chain combines TRBV28 with TRBJ1-3, with D unclear. The source of this sequence is a male donor with diffuse large B-cell lymphoma. Sequences were derived from PBMCs, sampled in a trial of ipilimumab plus nivolumab as post-transplant consolidation. In nucleotides, the CDR3 is TGTGCCAGCAGTTTATTAGCCGGAAACACCATATATTTT. Its protein product is CASSLLAGNTIYF.